Listed below are T cell receptor beta chains from one sample, sequenced in a study of cytomegalovirus exposure and HLA in healthy donors. Assay used: immunoSEQ multiplex PCR; TCRdb lists only in-frame clones, some missing. The top ten hold approximately 6.5% of the sample, which has 150,000 to 200,000 clones, more than 70% seen once. The sequenced material came from PBMCs. The receptors originated from a male donor in good health and CMV-seropositive. Both conserved end residues are part of each CDR3. Each record gives: clone size, V gene, CDR3 protein. Clone size is not always given. Where it is, it says once, few, many or a class for expanded clones.

>-|TRBV19
CASSNVLAGHGTQYF
>-|TRBV5-1
CASSLAPEAEKLFF
>-|TRBV29-1
CSAPGQFF
>-|TRBV6-5
CASSYSSRQGLGEQYF
>once|TRBV7-9
CASSSPSSYNEQFF
>-|TRBV29-1
CSVATSGRNQETQYF
>-|TRBV14
CASSEGSGLALHEQFF
>once|TRBV2
CASTTGGQPQHF
>-|TRBV11-2
CASSSIDRGGSYNEQFF
>-|TRBV9
CASSAPTGSSYNEQFF
>-|TRBV5-1
CASSLGERVSYEQYF
>-|TRBV28
CASRSQEGLVYEQYF
>-|TRBV30
CAWKPGLPGNTIYF
>-|TRBV6-5
CASSSLAGRDEQFF
>-|TRBV10-3
CAMRPKPMGYEQYF
>-|TRBV7-3
CASSMGLAGGTDTQYF
>-|TRBV7-2
CAGSTRSSYNEQFF
>-|TRBV13
CASSSLVGLASVQYF
>-|TRBV19
CASSISTNWDNEQFF
>-|TRBV11-2
CASSRGPEGTDTQYF
>-|TRBV7-7
CASSLEGRSTDTQYF
>-|TRBV7-2
CASSLVGAGDPTDTQYF
>-|TRBV29-1
CSVGKLADYEQYF